The rows below give T cell receptor beta chains drawn from one sample of a study of blood T cell repertoires in COVID-19. Method: immunoSEQ multiplex PCR; TCRdb's copy keeps in-frame clones and lacks some. This table has fewer than 120,000 clones, roughly 91% appearing once. The sequencing sample was made of peripheral blood. The receptors here all came from a woman between 50 and 59 years old with acute or convalescent COVID-19. Each CDR3 is given without its conserved first and last residue.

v_call: TRBV6-6
cdr3_aa: ASSPRLQGMGTEAF

v_call: TRBV18
cdr3_aa: ASSPRRQGSETQY

v_call: TRBV15
cdr3_aa: ATSRGPGQDTEAF

v_call: TRBV3-1/TRBV3-2
cdr3_aa: ASSLGLAGADTQY

v_call: TRBV7-7
cdr3_aa: ASSYRDSYEQY

v_call: TRBV6-5
cdr3_aa: ASRVLGVSYNEQF

v_call: TRBV15
cdr3_aa: ATSRRRGTILGELF

v_call: TRBV18
cdr3_aa: ASSAGLSSYEQY

v_call: TRBV27
cdr3_aa: ASSSGQEDTDTQY

v_call: TRBV7-9
cdr3_aa: ASSPGKTATNEKLF

v_call: TRBV30
cdr3_aa: AWTGISYNSPLH

v_call: TRBV5-1
cdr3_aa: ASSPGQGREKLF

v_call: TRBV5-1
cdr3_aa: ASSSGTGGTYNEKLF

v_call: TRBV18
cdr3_aa: ASSSSSAGSRSNQPQH

v_call: TRBV5-6
cdr3_aa: ASRPLLGASSYNEQF

v_call: TRBV25-1
cdr3_aa: ASSEPGGGETQY

v_call: TRBV10-3
cdr3_aa: AISLVPSATSTDTQY

v_call: TRBV4-2
cdr3_aa: ASSQASSGVDWSYNEQF

v_call: TRBV7-6
cdr3_aa: ASSSLAARRGTGELF

v_call: TRBV18
cdr3_aa: ASSPSQSGTGTYEQY

v_call: TRBV19
cdr3_aa: ASSSRPRVYEQY

v_call: TRBV7-2
cdr3_aa: ASSLAGGYYEQY

v_call: TRBV3-1/TRBV3-2
cdr3_aa: ASRWGQGTEAF

v_call: TRBV11-2
cdr3_aa: ASSSTGTFTGELF

v_call: TRBV28
cdr3_aa: ASSSAGTGADGYT

v_call: TRBV29-1
cdr3_aa: SVRSTPYEQY

v_call: TRBV7-2
cdr3_aa: ASSFLQAGGELF

v_call: TRBV19
cdr3_aa: ASSTRGASNQPQH

v_call: TRBV27
cdr3_aa: ASSLPMGGSETQY

v_call: TRBV12-3/TRBV12-4
cdr3_aa: ASTGTGQETQY

v_call: TRBV19
cdr3_aa: ASSIPGTGQNQPQH

v_call: TRBV27
cdr3_aa: ASSLRKTSGRTGEQF

v_call: TRBV18
cdr3_aa: ASSPPGTRKTYEQY

v_call: TRBV28
cdr3_aa: ASSIQGGTYEQY

v_call: TRBV2
cdr3_aa: ASKRTVHQPQH

v_call: TRBV6-6
cdr3_aa: ASSRDSYNEQF

v_call: TRBV5-1
cdr3_aa: ASSYSSGQETQY

v_call: TRBV6-5
cdr3_aa: ASQPGISGNTIY

v_call: TRBV3-1/TRBV3-2
cdr3_aa: ASSQGVGGSYNEQF

v_call: TRBV6-6
cdr3_aa: ASSDRGSANEKLF

v_call: TRBV6-1
cdr3_aa: ASSGRETGSFKNIQY

v_call: TRBV7-9
cdr3_aa: ASSPVEGNTEAF

v_call: TRBV19
cdr3_aa: ASLGPGRDLKGYT

v_call: TRBV3-1/TRBV3-2
cdr3_aa: ASSLRGEGTDTQY

v_call: TRBV2
cdr3_aa: ASSEPLDFYNEQF

v_call: TRBV5-1
cdr3_aa: ASSRQGGSPLH

v_call: TRBV3-1/TRBV3-2
cdr3_aa: ASSHSGRAIDTQY

v_call: TRBV7-9
cdr3_aa: ASSPSQGGEKLF

v_call: TRBV25-1
cdr3_aa: ASIPLGQARDTEAF

v_call: TRBV20-1
cdr3_aa: SARGDFEQF

v_call: TRBV2
cdr3_aa: ASSVEVAF

v_call: TRBV19
cdr3_aa: ASSIYRQTSNQPQH

v_call: TRBV18
cdr3_aa: ASSPQYQETQY